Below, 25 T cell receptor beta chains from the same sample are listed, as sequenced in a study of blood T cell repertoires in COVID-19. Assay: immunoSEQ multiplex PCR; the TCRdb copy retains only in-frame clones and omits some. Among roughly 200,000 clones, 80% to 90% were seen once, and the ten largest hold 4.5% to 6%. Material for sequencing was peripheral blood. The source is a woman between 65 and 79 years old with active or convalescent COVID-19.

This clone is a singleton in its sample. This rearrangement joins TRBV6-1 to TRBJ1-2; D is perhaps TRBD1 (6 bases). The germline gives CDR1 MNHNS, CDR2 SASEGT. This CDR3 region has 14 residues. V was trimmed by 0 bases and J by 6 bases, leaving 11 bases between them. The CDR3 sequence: CASSEAQGWDGYTF. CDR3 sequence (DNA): TGTGCCAGCAGTGAAGCACAGGGTTGGGATGGCTACACCTTC.

The DNA for the CDR3 is TGTGCCAGCAGCATGGGACTAGCGGGAGATGAGCAGTTCTTC. Amino acid sequence: CASSMGLAGDEQFF. The chain is built from TRBV11-3 and TRBJ2-1, with TRBD2 identical over 14 bases. The CDR3 contains 14 residues. The germline gives CDR1 SGHNT, CDR2 YENEEA. J gave up 8 bases and V 5 bases, and 2 bases lay outside the gene matches.

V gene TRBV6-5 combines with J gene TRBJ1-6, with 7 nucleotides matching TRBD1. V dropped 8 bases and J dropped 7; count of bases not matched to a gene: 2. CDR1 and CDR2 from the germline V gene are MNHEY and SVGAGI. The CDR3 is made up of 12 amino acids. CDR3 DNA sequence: TGTGCCAGCGGCAGGGGGAATTCACCCCTCCACTTT. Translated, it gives CASGRGNSPLHF.

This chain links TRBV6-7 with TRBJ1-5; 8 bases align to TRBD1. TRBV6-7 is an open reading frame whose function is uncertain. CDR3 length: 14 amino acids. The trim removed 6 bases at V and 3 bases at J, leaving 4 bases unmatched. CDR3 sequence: CASSRDRINQPQHF. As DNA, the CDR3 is TGTGCCAGCAGCCGGGACAGGATCAATCAGCCCCAGCATTTT.

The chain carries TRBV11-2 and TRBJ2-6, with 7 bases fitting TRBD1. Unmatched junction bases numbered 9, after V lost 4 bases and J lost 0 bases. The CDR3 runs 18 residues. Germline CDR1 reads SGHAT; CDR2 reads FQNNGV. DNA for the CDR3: TGTGCCAGCAGCTCCTACAGGGGCCCCAGCTCTGGGGCCAACGTCCTGACTTTC. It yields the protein CASSSYRGPSSGANVLTF. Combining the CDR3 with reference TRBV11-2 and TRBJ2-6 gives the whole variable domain EAGVAQSPRYKIIEKRQSVAFWCNPISGHATLYWYQQILGQGPKLLIQFQNNGVVDDSQLPKDRFSAERLKGVDSTLKIQPAKLEDSAVYLCASSSYRGPSSGANVLTFGAGSRLTVL.

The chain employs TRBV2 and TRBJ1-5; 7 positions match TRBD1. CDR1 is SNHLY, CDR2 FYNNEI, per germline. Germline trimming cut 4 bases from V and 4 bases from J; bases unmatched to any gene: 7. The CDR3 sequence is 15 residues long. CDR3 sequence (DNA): TGTGCCAGCAGTGCCCGCCGGGACAGAAATCAGCCCCAGCATTTT. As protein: CASSARRDRNQPQHF. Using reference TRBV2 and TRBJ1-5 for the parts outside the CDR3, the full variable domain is EPEVTQTPSHQVTQMGQEVILRCVPISNHLYFYWYRQILGQKVEFLVSFYNNEISEKSEIFDDQFSVERPDGSNFTLKIRSTKLEDSAMYFCASSARRDRNQPQHFGDGTRLSIL.

The CDR3 loop is CASSQDGGQGAGGYTF. The CDR3 bases are TGTGCCAGCAGCCAAGATGGGGGACAGGGGGCCGGTGGCTACACCTTC. The chain is built from TRBV3-1 (or the pseudogene TRBV3-2) and TRBJ1-2, with 12 bases matching TRBD1. Germline V CDR1 and CDR2: LGHDT, YNNKEL (reference sequence). The CDR3 has 16 amino acids. V gave up 0 bases and J gave up 7 bases; unmatched junction bases: 6.

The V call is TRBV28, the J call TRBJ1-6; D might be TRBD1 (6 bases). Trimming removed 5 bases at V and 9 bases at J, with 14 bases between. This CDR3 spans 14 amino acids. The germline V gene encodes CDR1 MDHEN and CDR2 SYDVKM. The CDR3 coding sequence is TGTGCCAGCAGTGTCACAGGGTATGGTTCACCCCTCCACTTT. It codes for CASSVTGYGSPLHF.

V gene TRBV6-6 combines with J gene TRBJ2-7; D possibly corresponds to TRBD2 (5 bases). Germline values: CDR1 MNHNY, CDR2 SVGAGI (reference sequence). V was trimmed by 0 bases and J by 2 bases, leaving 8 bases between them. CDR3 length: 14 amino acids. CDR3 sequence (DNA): TGTGCCAGCAGTTACTCGGCGGGTCCCTACGAGCAGTACTTC. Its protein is CASSYSAGPYEQYF.

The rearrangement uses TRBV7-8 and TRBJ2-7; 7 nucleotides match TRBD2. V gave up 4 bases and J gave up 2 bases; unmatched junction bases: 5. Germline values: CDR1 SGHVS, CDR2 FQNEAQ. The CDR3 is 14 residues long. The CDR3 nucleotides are TGTGCCAGCAGCTCGGGAGGACTAGCCTACGAGCAGTACTTC. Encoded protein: CASSSGGLAYEQYF. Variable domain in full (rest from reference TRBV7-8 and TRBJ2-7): GAGVSQSPRYKVAKRGQDVALRCDPISGHVSLFWYQQALGQGPEFLTYFQNEAQLDKSGLPSDRFFAERPEGSVSTLKIQRTQQEDSAVYLCASSSGGLAYEQYFGPGTRLTVT.

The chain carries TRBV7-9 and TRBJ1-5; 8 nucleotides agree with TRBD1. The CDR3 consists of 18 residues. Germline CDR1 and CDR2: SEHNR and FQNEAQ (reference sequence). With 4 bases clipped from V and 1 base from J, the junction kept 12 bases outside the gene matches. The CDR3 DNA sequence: TGTGCCAGCAGCTCACAGGGGGAATTTCCAATAAGCAATCAGCCCCAGCATTTT. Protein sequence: CASSSQGEFPISNQPQHF.

As DNA, the CDR3 is TGTGCCAGCAGTTCACCCGTGGAGAGGGCCCCTTCACCCCTCCACTTT. Translated, it gives CASSSPVERAPSPLHF. V usage is TRBV28 and J usage is TRBJ1-6; D unclear. Germline values: CDR1 MDHEN, CDR2 SYDVKM. The ends were cut back, 4 bases at V and 9 bases at J, with 19 bases in the middle. The CDR3 totals 16 residues.

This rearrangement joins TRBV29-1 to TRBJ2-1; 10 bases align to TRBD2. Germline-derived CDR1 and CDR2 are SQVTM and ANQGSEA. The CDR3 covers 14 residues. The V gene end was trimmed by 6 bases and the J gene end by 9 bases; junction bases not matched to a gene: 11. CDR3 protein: CSVRGTSVGGEQFF. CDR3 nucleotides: TGCAGCGTGCGGGGGACTAGCGTCGGTGGTGAGCAGTTCTTC.

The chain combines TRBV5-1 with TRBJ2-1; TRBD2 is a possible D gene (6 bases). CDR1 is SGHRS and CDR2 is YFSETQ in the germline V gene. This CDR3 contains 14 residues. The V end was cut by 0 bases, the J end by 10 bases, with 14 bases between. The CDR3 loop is CASSLGGTLREQFF. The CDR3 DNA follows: TGCGCCAGCAGCTTGGGGGGGACTCTCAGAGAGCAGTTCTTC.

CDR3 amino acids: CASSGPKGQGDYEQYF. DNA for the CDR3: TGTGCCAGCAGTGGGCCCAAGGGACAGGGGGACTACGAGCAGTACTTC. This rearrangement joins TRBV6-1 to TRBJ2-7; TRBD1 matches 11 bases. V lost 4 bases and J lost 3; bases outside the gene matches: 8. CDR3 size: 16 residues. The germline gives CDR1 MNHNS, CDR2 SASEGT.

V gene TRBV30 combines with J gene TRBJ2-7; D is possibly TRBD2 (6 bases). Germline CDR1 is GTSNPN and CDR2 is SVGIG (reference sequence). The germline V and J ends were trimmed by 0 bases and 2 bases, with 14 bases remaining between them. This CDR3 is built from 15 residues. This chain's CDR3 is CAWSVVGGAPYEQYF. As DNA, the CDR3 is TGTGCCTGGAGTGTTGTCGGGGGAGCCCCCTACGAGCAGTACTTC. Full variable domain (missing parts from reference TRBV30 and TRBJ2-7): SQTIHQWPATLVQPVGSPLSLECTVEGTSNPNLYWYRQAAGRGLQLLFYSVGIGQISSEVPQNLSASRPQDRQFILSSKKLLLSDSGFYLCAWSVVGGAPYEQYFGPGTRLTVT.

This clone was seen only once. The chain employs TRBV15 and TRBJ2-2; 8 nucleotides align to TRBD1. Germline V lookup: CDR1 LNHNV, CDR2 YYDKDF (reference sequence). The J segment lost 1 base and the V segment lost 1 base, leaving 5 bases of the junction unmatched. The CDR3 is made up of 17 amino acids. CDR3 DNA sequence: TGTGCCACCAGCAGAGGGGCAGGGGGCTTGAACACCGGGGAGCTGTTTTTT. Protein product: CATSRGAGGLNTGELFF. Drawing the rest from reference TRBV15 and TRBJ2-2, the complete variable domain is DAMVIQNPRYQVTQFGKPVTLSCSQTLNHNVMYWYQQKSSQAPKLLFHYYDKDFNNEADTPDNFQSRRPNTSFCFLDIRSPGLGDTAMYLCATSRGAGGLNTGELFFGEGSRLTVL.

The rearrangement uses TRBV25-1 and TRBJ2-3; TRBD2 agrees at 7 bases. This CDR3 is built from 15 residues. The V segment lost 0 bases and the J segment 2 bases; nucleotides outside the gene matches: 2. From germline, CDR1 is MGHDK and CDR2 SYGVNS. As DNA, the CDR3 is TGTGCCAGCAGTGAATATAGCGGGCCCACAGATACGCAGTATTTT. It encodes CASSEYSGPTDTQYF.

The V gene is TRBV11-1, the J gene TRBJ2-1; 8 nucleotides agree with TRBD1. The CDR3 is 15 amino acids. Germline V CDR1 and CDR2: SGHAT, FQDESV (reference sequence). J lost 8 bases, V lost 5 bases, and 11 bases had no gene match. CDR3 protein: CASSLHRGLGDEQFF. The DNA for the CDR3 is TGTGCCAGCAGCCTTCACAGGGGGTTGGGGGATGAGCAGTTCTTC. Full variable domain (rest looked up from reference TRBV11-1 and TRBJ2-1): EAEVAQSPRYKITEKSQAVAFWCDPISGHATLYWYRQILGQGPELLVQFQDESVVDDSQLPKDRFSAERLKGVDSTLKIQPAELGDSAMYLCASSLHRGLGDEQFFGPGTRLTVL.

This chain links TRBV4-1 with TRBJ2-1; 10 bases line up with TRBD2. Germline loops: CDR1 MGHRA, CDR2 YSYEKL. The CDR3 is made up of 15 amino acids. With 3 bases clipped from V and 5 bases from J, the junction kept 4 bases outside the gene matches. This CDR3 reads CASSHKREGNNEQFF. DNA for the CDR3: TGCGCCAGCAGCCATAAGCGGGAGGGAAACAATGAGCAGTTCTTC.

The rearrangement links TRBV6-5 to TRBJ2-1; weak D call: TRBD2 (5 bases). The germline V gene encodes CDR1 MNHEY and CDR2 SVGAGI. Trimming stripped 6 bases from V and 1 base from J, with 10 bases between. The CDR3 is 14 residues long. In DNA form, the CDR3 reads TGTGCCAGCAGGGCGCGAGGGTCCTACAATGAGCAGTTCTTC. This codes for CASRARGSYNEQFF.

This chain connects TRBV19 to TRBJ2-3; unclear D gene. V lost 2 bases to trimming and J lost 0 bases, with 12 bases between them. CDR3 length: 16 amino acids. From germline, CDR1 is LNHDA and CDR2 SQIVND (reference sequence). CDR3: CASSIKNSPSTDTQYF. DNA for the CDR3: TGTGCCAGTAGTATAAAGAACAGCCCTAGCACAGATACGCAGTATTTT.

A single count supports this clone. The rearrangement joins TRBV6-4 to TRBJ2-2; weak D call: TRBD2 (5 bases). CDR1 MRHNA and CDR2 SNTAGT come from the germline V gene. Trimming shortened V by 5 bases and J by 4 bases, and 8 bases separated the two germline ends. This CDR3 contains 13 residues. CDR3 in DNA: TGTGCCAGCAGTTCGGGGATCACCGGGGAGCTGTTTTTT. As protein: CASSSGITGELFF.

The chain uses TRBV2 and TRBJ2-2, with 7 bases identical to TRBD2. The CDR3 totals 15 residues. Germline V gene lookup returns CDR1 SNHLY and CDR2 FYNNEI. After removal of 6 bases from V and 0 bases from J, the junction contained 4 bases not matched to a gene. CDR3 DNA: TGTGCCAGCAGGTCCACTAGCGCGAACACCGGGGAGCTGTTTTTT. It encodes CASRSTSANTGELFF.

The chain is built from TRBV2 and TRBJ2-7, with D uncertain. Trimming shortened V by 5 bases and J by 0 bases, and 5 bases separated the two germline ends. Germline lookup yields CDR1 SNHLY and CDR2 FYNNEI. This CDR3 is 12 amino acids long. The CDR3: CASSPLSYEQYF. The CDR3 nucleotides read TGTGCCAGCAGTCCTCTCTCCTACGAGCAGTACTTC.